This T cell receptor beta chain was sequenced for a study of beta chain features in type 1 diabetes. Regarding the study as a whole: Significant though moderate, a shortening of TCRB CDR3s appeared in all four CD4+ subsets of Type 1 diabetes patients.

This clone was picked up a small number of times. Its antigen is currently unknown. Germline V gives CDR1 SGHDT, CDR2 YYEEEE. This CDR3 comprises 14 residues. Trimming cost V 6 bases and J 7 bases, with 17 bases left between them. Reverse transcribing all isolated RNA meant expressed TCRB transcripts were sequenced. The protocol was immunoSEQ multiplex PCR, while the TCRdb copy is restricted to in-frame clones and leaves out a portion. This table has around 360,000 clones, roughly 13% appearing once. Researchers reported sorting CD4+ naive, central memory, regulatory and stem cell-like memory cells via CD45RO/CCR7/CD25/CD127/CD95/CD27.

The rearrangement uses TRBV5-6 and TRBJ1-5; tentatively, D is TRBD1 (5 bases). Material: naive CD4+ T cells from blood. The clonotype comes from a woman between 18 and 29 years old with type 1 diabetes. Here the CDR3 DNA reads TGTGCCAGCAAGCTCCGCGGGGGTGTCCAGCCCCAGCATTTT. This translates into CASKLRGGVQPQHF.